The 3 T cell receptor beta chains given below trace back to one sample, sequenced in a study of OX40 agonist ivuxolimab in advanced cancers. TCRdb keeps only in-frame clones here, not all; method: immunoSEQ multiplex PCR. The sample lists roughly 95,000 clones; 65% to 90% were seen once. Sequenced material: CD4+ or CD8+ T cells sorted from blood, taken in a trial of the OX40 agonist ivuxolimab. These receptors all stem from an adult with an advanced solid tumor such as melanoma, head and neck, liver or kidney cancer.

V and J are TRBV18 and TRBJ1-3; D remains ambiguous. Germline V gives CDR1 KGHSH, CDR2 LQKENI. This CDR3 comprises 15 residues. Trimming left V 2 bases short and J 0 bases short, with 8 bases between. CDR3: CASSPDGASGNTIYF. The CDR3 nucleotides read TGTGCCAGCTCACCAGACGGCGCCTCTGGAAACACCATATATTTT.

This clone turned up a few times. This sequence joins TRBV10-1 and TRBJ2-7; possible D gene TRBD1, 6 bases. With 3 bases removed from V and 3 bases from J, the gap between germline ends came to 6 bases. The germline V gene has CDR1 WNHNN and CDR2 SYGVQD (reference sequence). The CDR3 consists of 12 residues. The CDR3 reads CASSEGGYEQYF. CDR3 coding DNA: TGCGCCAGCAGTGAAGGGGGCTACGAGCAGTACTTC.

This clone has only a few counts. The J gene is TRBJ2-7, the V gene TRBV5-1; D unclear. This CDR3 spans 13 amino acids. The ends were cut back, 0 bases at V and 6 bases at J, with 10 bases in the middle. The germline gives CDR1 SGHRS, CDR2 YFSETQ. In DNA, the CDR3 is TGCGCCAGCAGCTTGGGGACCGATGGCGAGCAGTACTTC. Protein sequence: CASSLGTDGEQYF. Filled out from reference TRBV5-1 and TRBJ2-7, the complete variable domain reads KAGVTQTPRYLIKTRGQQVTLSCSPISGHRSVSWYQQTPGQGLQFLFEYFSETQRNKGNFPGRFSGRQFSNSRSEMNVSTLELGDSALYLCASSLGTDGEQYFGPGTRLTVT.